This T cell receptor beta chain comes out of a study of somatic mutations in cytotoxic T cells in rheumatoid arthritis. The overall study: Including V beta1+ cells that were sequenced for TCRB, some T-cell populations stained with V beta antibodies were flow-sorted at nearly 100% purity.

Isolation of the CD4+ and CD8+ populations was accomplished via positive magnetic bead selection, with purity assessed by flow cytometry. Profiled with immunoSEQ multiplex PCR; TCRdb holds only in-frame clones, not every one. The sample records fewer than 40,000 clones, 82% being singletons. Study results and limitations: The top CD8+ clone topped 20% of CD8+ cells in about an eighth of the roughly 60 patients. Any difference in CD8+ T-cell clonality between patients who had rheumatoid arthritis and healthy controls who were age-matched was not statistically significant.

The CDR3 sequence is 15 residues long. With 4 bases clipped from V and 7 bases from J, the junction kept 9 bases outside the gene matches. Germline lookup yields CDR1 MDHEN and CDR2 SYDVKM. A word on this clone: Its antigen is undetermined.

The chain carries TRBV28 and TRBJ2-7, with 11 bases matching TRBD1. This TCR derives from an adult with rheumatoid arthritis. Sequencing was carried out using CD8+ T cells sorted from blood. This CDR3 reads CASSYRTGGLGEQYF. Written as DNA, the CDR3 is TGTGCCAGCAGTTACCGGACAGGGGGCCTAGGTGAGCAGTACTTC.